This T cell receptor (beta chain) was sequenced in a study of T cells expressing NK-cell markers. Study details: In the group of eight sequenced donors, seven were HCMV-seropositive and one was seronegative. Study-wide results and limits: The leading position in the CD3+CD56-NKG2C+ fraction of a handful of donors also went to these clonotypes. In roughly six donors, dominant NKG2C+ clonotypes were about 1.0-8% of CD8+ T cells.

Per the germline V gene, CDR1 is SGHTA and CDR2 is FQGNSA. This CDR3 region has 14 residues. With respect to this clonotype: Its antigen is not identified.

One entry per CDR3 protein, without DNA, is what TCRdb gives after re-calling the 5' RACE reads. The table for this sample gives approximately 440,000 distinct CDR3 sequences. This rearrangement joins TRBV7-2 to TRBJ2-1; the TCRdb D gene call, TRBD2, has no DNA to confirm it. Sample: blood T cells: a sorted CD56 or NKG2C T cell subset, CD4+ or CD8+ T cells, or bulk PBMC T cells (not recorded which). The TCR originated in a woman aged 45-60 years in good health. This chain's CDR3 is CASSFSGRMNEQFF.